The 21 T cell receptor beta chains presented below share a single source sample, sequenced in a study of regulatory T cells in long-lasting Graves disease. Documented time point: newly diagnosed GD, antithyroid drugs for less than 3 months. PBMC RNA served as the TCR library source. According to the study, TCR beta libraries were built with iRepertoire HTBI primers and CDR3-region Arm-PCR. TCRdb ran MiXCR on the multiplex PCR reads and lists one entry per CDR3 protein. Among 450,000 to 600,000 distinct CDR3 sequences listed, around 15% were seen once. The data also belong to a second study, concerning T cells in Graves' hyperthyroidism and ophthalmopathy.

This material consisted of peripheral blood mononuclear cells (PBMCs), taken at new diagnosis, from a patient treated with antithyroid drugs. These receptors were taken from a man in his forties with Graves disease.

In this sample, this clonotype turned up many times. CDR3 amino acids: CSAVTGYDQPQHF. CDR3 nucleotide sequence: TGCAGTGCTGTCACAGGGTACGATCAGCCCCAGCATTTT. The chain couples TRBV20-1 to TRBJ1-5; perhaps TRBD1 as D (6 bases). Trimming took off 5 bases at V and 5 bases at J, with 13 bases between the two ends. The CDR3 consists of 13 residues. Germline V gives CDR1 DFQATT, CDR2 SNEGSKA (reference sequence).

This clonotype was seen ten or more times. CDR3 coding DNA: TGTGCCAGCTACTACGGGGGAACCTACGAGCAGTACTTC. This translates into CASYYGGTYEQYF. The chain carries TRBV2 and TRBJ2-7; D perhaps matches TRBD2 (6 bases). CDR1 is SNHLY, CDR2 FYNNEI, per germline. V lost 8 bases to trimming and J lost 2 bases, with 13 bases between them. This CDR3 is 13 amino acids long.

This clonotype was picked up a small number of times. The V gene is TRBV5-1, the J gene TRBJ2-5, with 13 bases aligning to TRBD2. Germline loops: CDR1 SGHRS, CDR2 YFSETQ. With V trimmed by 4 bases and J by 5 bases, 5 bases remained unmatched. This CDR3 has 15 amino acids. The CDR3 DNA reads TGCGCCAGCAGCCTGGGACTAGCGGGATATGAGACCCAGTACTTC. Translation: CASSLGLAGYETQYF.

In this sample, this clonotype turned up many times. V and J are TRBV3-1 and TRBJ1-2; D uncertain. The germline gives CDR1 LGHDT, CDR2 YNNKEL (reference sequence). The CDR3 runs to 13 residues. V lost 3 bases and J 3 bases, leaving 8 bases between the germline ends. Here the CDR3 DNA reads TGTGCCAGCAGCCAGCTAGGTGACTATGGCTACACCTTC. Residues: CASSQLGDYGYTF. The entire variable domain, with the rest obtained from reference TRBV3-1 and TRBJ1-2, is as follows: DTAVSQTPKYLVTQMGNDKSIKCEQNLGHDTMYWYKQDSKKFLKIMFSYNNKELIINETVPNRFSPKSPDKAHLNLHINSLELGDSAVYFCASSQLGDYGYTFGSGTRLTVV.

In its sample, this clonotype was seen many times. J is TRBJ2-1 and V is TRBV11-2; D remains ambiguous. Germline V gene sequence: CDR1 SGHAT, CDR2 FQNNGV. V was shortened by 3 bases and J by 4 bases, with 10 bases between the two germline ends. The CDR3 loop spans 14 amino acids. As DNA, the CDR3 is TGTGCCAGCAGCTTGTACAATCCTTACAATGAGCAGTTCTTC. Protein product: CASSLYNPYNEQFF.

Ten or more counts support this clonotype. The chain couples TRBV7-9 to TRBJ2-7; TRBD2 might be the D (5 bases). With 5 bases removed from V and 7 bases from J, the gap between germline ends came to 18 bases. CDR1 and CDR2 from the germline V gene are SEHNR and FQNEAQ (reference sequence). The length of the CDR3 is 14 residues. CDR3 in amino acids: CASSPTSTDLEQYF. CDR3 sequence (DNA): TGTGCCAGCAGCCCTACTAGTACCGACCTGGAGCAGTACTTC.

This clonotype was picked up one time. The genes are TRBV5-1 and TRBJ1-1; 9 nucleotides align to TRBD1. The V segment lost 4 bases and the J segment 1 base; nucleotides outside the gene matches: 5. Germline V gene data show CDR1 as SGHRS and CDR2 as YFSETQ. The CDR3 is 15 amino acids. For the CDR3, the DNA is TGCGCCAGCAGCCTGACAGGGGGAGAGAACACTGAAGCTTTCTTT. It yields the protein CASSLTGGENTEAFF.

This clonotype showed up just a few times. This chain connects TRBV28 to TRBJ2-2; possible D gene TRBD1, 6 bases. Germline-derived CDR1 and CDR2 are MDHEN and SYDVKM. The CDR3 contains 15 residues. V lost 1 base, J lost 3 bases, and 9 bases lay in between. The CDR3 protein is CASSLLDRYTGELFF. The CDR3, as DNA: TGTGCCAGCAGTTTATTGGACAGATACACCGGGGAGCTGTTTTTT. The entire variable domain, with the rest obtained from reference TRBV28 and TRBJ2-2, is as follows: DVKVTQSSRYLVKRTGEKVFLECVQDMDHENMFWYRQDPGLGLRLIYFSYDVKMKEKGDIPEGYSVSREKKERFSLILESASTNQTSMYLCASSLLDRYTGELFFGEGSRLTVL.

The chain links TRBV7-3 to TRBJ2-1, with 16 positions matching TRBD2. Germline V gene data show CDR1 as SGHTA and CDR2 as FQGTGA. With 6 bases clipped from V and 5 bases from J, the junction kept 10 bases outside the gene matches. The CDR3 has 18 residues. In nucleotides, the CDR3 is TGTGCCAGCAGTTCCGGGACTAGCGGGAGGGTCCCTCACAATGAGCAGTTCTTC. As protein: CASSSGTSGRVPHNEQFF. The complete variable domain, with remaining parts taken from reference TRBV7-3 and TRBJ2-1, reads GAGVSQTPSNKVTEKGKYVELRCDPISGHTALYWYRQSLGQGPEFLIYFQGTGAADDSGLPNDRFFAVRPEGSVSTLKIQRTERGDSAVYLCASSSGTSGRVPHNEQFFGPGTRLTVL.

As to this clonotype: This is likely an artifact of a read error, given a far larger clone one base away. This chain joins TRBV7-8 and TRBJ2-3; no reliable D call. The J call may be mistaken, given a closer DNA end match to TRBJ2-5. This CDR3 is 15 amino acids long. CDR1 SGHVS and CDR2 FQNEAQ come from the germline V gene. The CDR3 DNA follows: TGTGCCAGCAGCGAAAGACCGAATGAACAAGGGACCCAGTACTTC. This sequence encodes CASSERPNEQGTQYF.

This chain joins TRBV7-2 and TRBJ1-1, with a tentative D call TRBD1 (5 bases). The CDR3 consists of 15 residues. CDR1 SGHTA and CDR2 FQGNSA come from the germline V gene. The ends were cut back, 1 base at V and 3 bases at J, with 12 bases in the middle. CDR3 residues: CASSLVGGGYTEAFF. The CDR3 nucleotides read TGTGCCAGCAGCTTAGTGGGGGGGGGGTACACTGAAGCTTTCTTT.

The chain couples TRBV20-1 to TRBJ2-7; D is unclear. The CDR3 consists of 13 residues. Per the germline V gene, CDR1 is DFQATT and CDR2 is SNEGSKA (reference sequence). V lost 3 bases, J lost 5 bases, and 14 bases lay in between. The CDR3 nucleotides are TGCAGTGCTAGGACTGTTAATAGGCACGAGCAGTACTTC. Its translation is CSARTVNRHEQYF.

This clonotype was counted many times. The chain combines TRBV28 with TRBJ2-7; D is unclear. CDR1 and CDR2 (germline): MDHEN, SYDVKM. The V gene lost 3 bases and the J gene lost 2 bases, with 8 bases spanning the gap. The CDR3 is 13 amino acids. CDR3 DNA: TGTGCCAGCAGTTTCGTGAATCCCTACGAGCAGTACTTC. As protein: CASSFVNPYEQYF.

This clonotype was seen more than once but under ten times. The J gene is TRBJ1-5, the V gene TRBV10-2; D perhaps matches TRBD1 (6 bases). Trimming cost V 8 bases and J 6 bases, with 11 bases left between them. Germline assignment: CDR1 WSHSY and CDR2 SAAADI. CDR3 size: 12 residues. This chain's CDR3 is CASARGGQPQHF. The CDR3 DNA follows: TGCGCCAGCGCTAGGGGGGGTCAGCCCCAGCATTTT.

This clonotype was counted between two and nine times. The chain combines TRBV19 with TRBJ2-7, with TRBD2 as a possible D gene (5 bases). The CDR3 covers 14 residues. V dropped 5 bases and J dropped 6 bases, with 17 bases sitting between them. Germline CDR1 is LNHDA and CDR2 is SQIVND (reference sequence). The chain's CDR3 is CASSARDTTSEQYF. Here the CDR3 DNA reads TGTGCCAGTAGTGCACGGGATACCACTTCCGAGCAGTACTTC.

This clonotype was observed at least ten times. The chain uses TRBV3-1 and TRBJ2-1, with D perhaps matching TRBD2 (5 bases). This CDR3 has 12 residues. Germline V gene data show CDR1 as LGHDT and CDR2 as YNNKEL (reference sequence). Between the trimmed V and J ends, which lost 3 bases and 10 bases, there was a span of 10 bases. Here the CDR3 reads CASSQTEAEQFF. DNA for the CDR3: TGTGCCAGCAGCCAGACGGAGGCAGAGCAGTTCTTC.

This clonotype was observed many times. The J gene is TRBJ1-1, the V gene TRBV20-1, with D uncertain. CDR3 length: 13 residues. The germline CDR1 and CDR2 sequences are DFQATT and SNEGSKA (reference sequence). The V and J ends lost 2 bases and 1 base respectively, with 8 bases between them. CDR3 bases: TGCAGTGCTAGAACCTCAGGGAACACTGAAGCTTTCTTT. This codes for CSARTSGNTEAFF.

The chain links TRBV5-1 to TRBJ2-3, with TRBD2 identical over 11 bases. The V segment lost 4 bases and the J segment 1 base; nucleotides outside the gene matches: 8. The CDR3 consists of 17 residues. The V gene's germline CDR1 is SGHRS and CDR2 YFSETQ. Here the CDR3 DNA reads TGCGCCAGCAGCAGCGGGACTAGCGGTGGGGGCACAGATACGCAGTATTTT. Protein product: CASSSGTSGGGTDTQYF.

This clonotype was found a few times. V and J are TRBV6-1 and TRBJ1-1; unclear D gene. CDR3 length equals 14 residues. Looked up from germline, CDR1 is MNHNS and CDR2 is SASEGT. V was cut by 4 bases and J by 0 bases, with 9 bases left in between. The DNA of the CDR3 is TGTGCCAGCAGTGTCATCCCCATGAACACTGAAGCTTTCTTT. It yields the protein CASSVIPMNTEAFF.

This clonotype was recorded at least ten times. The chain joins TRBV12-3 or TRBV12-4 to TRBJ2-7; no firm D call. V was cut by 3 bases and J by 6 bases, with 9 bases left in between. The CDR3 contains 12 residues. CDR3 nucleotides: TGTGCCAGCAGTTTCAGGAGCCGCGAGCAGTACTTC. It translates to CASSFRSREQYF.

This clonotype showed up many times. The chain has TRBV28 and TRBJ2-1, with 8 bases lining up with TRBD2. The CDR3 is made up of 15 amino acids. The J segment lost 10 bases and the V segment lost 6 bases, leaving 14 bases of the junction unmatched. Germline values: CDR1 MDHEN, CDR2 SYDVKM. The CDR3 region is CASRPASGSPREQFF. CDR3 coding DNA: TGTGCCAGCAGGCCTGCCAGCGGGAGCCCGAGGGAGCAGTTCTTC.